This T cell receptor beta chain appears in the sequencing data of a study of siplizumab effects on memory and regulatory T cells. Findings and caveats of the study: Reactions containing siplizumab showed mappable alloreactive CD4+ clones averaging about 70% Treg-derived, versus approximately 28% in controls. Apparently more diverse than memory cells, naive T cells also seemed major alloresponse contributors.

Using three donor pairs, the authors sequenced unstimulated naive, memory, effector memory and TEMRA subsets. Germline V gives CDR1 SNHLY, CDR2 FYNNEI. V was trimmed by 3 bases and J by 2 bases, leaving 12 bases between them. The CDR3 is 15 amino acids. On this clone: Its antigen is currently unknown.

The method was immunoSEQ multiplex PCR; TCRdb's version includes in-frame clones alone and lacks a portion of them. Of some 40,000 clones listed, 70% to 90% are singletons. This TCR was recovered from a human donor in good health. Specimen: naive CD4+ T cells sorted from blood. The gene calls are TRBV2 and TRBJ2-3; possible D gene TRBD1, 5 bases. CDR3 region: CASSEQGGSTDTQYF. CDR3 nucleotide sequence: TGTGCCAGCAGTGAGCAGGGTGGGTCCACAGATACGCAGTATTTT.